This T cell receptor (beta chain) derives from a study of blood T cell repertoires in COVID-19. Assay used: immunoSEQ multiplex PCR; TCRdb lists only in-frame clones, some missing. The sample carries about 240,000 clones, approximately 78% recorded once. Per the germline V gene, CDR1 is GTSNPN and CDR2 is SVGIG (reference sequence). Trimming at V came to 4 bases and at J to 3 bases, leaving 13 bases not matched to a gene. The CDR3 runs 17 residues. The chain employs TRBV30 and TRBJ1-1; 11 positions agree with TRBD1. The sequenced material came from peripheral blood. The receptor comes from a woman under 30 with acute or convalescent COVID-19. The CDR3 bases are TGTGCCTGGATCGGGACAGGGGGTACGTCTCGCGACACTGAAGCTTTCTTT. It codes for CAWIGTGGTSRDTEAFF.